Given below is one TCR beta chain in context. Study processing details: Amplification with reference gene primers provided the estimates of nucleated cell counts. Data came from immunoSEQ multiplex PCR; TCRdb stores just in-frame clones and leaves some out. Clonal size and the V and J genes are those of that table, whereas D and trimming came from the DNA. Of approximately 200,000 clones detected, 70% to 80% appear once; the ten largest clones hold about 6.5%. The data were obtained in a study of blood T cell repertoires in COVID-19. This CDR3 has 14 amino acids. V lost 5 bases and J lost 3, with 14 bases in between. Germline-derived CDR1 and CDR2 are MNHEY and SMNVEV (reference sequence).

This TCR was recovered from a middle-aged woman with COVID-19, enrolled during active disease. The V call is TRBV27, the J call TRBJ2-7; D is undetermined. The sequenced sample consisted of peripheral blood. The CDR3 DNA reads as TGTGCCAGCAGTGCTAGTGACCCAAACTACGAGCAGTACTTC. It encodes CASSASDPNYEQYF.